The rows below give T cell receptor beta chains drawn from one sample of a study of blood T cell repertoires in COVID-19. Profiling relied on immunoSEQ multiplex PCR, and the TCRdb table lists in-frame clones only, not all of them. This table has about 410,000 clones, about 88% appearing once. Sequences were obtained from peripheral blood. The source is a woman aged 40 to 50 with COVID-19, enrolled during active disease. Both conserved end residues are part of each CDR3. D genes are given only for firm matches. Size tells how often a clone was seen (once, few, many) or the class of an expanded clone, and some rows leave it out.

NA	TRBV7-8	NA	TRBJ2-1	CASSRKNPMSSYNEQFF	TGTGCCAGCAGCCGTAAAAATCCCATGAGCTCCTACAATGAGCAGTTCTTC
NA	TRBV27	NA	TRBJ1-1	CASGLGGLTEAFF	TGTGCCAGCGGCTTAGGAGGGCTTACTGAAGCTTTCTTT
NA	TRBV18	NA	TRBJ2-1	CASSHPNRVEGNEQFF	TGTGCCAGCTCTCATCCGAATAGGGTGGAGGGCAATGAGCAGTTCTTC
once	TRBV5-1	NA	TRBJ1-2	CASSFTTNYGYTF	TGCGCCAGCAGCTTTACAACTAACTATGGCTACACCTTC
NA	TRBV23-1	NA	TRBJ2-7	CASSQLGRPYEQYF	TGCGCCAGCAGTCAATTAGGCAGGCCTTACGAGCAGTACTTC
once	TRBV28	TRBD2	TRBJ2-4	CASSETGTSGNIQYF	TGTGCCAGCAGTGAGACCGGGACTAGCGGAAACATTCAGTACTTC
NA	TRBV7-2	NA	TRBJ2-7	CASTLITGSEQYF	TGTGCCAGCACCCTGATCACCGGGAGCGAGCAGTACTTC
NA	TRBV11-3	NA	TRBJ2-2	CASSSNLGQGWSGELFF	TGTGCCAGCAGTTCAAATCTAGGTCAGGGGTGGTCCGGGGAGCTGTTTTTT
NA	TRBV20-1	NA	TRBJ2-1	CSASVSGHHSYNEQFF	TGCAGTGCTAGTGTCTCGGGACACCACTCCTACAATGAGCAGTTCTTC
NA	TRBV2	TRBD1	TRBJ1-2	CAGTGDHYGYTF	TGTGCCGGAACAGGGGACCACTATGGCTACACCTTC
once	TRBV4-3	TRBD1	TRBJ1-1	CASSQVAGGGTEAFF	TGCGCCAGCAGCCAAGTCGCAGGGGGAGGCACTGAAGCTTTCTTT
few	TRBV27	NA	TRBJ2-6	CASSITGLGANVLTF	TGTGCCAGCAGTATAACAGGGCTGGGGGCCAACGTCCTGACTTTC
NA	TRBV7-2	NA	TRBJ2-1	CASSLASFNEQFF	TGTGCCAGCAGCTTAGCTAGCTTCAATGAGCAGTTCTTC
once	TRBV4-3	TRBD1	TRBJ1-2	CASSQATGGSLGYTF	TGCGCCAGCAGCCAGGCTACAGGGGGCAGTCTTGGCTACACCTTC
NA	TRBV15	NA	TRBJ1-1	CATSRDLRGIGTEAFF	TGTGCCACCAGCAGAGATCTGAGGGGGATCGGCACTGAAGCTTTCTTT
NA	TRBV6-5	NA	TRBJ1-5	CASSYRDSNQPQHF	TGTGCCAGCAGTTACCGGGATAGCAATCAGCCCCAGCATTTT
NA	TRBV3-1/TRBV3-2	NA	TRBJ2-1	CASSQGSGDSEQFF	TGTGCCAGCAGCCAAGGGTCGGGGGATAGTGAGCAGTTCTTC
NA	TRBV28	TRBD1	TRBJ2-7	CASRGTGSYEQYF	TGTGCCAGCAGGGGGACAGGGAGCTACGAGCAGTACTTC
NA	TRBV12-3/TRBV12-4	NA	TRBJ2-3	CASSPGGTDTQYF	TGTGCCAGCAGCCCAGGGGGCACAGATACGCAGTATTTT
NA	TRBV30	TRBD1	TRBJ1-1	CAWSRGTAEAFF	TGTGCCTGGAGCCGAGGGACAGCTGAAGCTTTCTTT
NA	TRBV10-1	TRBD1	TRBJ2-3	CASRPTGGGVGTDTQYF	TGCGCCAGCAGACCGACAGGGGGTGGGGTTGGCACAGATACGCAGTATTTT
NA	TRBV7-3	NA	TRBJ2-1	CASSLWANSYNEQFF	TGTGCCAGCAGCTTATGGGCCAACTCCTACAATGAGCAGTTCTTC
NA	TRBV28	NA	TRBJ1-1	CASSPILHTYNTEAFF	TGTGCCAGCAGTCCCATCCTTCACACATACAACACTGAAGCTTTCTTT
NA	TRBV18	NA	TRBJ2-5	CASTPWAGQETQYF	TGTGCCAGCACCCCCTGGGCAGGGCAAGAGACCCAGTACTTC
NA	TRBV5-5	TRBD1	TRBJ2-5	CASSLGDRGGETQYF	TGTGCCAGCAGCTTGGGGGACAGGGGTGGCGAGACCCAGTACTTC
NA	TRBV19	TRBD1	TRBJ2-7	CASSKNLGQGAYEQYF	TGTGCCAGTAGTAAAAATTTGGGACAGGGTGCCTACGAGCAGTACTTC
NA	TRBV7-2	NA	TRBJ1-1	CASSLAGQGGTEAFF	TGTGCCAGCAGCTTAGCGGGGCAGGGAGGAACTGAAGCTTTCTTT
NA	TRBV9	TRBD1	TRBJ1-2	CASSRLQGYYGYTF	TGTGCCAGCAGTAGGTTACAGGGGTACTATGGCTACACCTTC
NA	TRBV27	TRBD1	TRBJ1-5	CASSLSRGSNQPQHF	TGTGCCAGCAGTTTAAGCAGGGGGAGCAATCAGCCCCAGCATTTT
once	TRBV6-2/TRBV6-3	NA	TRBJ2-7	CASSYERAGDHEQYF	TGTGCCAGCAGTTACGAAAGGGCAGGGGACCACGAGCAGTACTTC
NA	TRBV7-9	NA	TRBJ2-1	CASSLRLTRRSYNEQFF	TGTGCCAGCAGTTTAAGACTCACCCGACGCTCCTACAATGAGCAGTTCTTC
NA	TRBV14	NA	TRBJ2-2	CASRESGVGGELFF	TGTGCCAGCAGAGAATCAGGGGTCGGCGGGGAGCTGTTTTTT
NA	TRBV3-1/TRBV3-2	NA	TRBJ1-2	CASSQDRQGSPVDYGYTF	TGTGCCAGCAGCCAAGATCGCCAGGGGAGCCCGGTTGACTATGGCTACACCTTC
NA	TRBV7-2	NA	TRBJ1-1	CASSLAAQGAEAFF	TGTGCCAGCAGCTTAGCCGCACAGGGCGCTGAAGCTTTCTTT
NA	TRBV30	TRBD2	TRBJ2-1	CAWSVQLAGAKINNEQFF	TGTGCCTGGAGTGTACAACTAGCGGGGGCCAAGATTAACAATGAGCAGTTCTTC
few	TRBV4-1	TRBD1	TRBJ1-6	CASSQVTGDNSPLHF	TGCGCCAGCAGCCAGGTAACAGGGGACAATTCACCCCTCCACTTT
NA	TRBV30	NA	TRBJ1-1	CAWSNPAGEAFF	TGTGCCTGGAGTAATCCGGCGGGTGAAGCTTTCTTT
NA	TRBV28	TRBD1	TRBJ2-4	CASSTPTGPVYIQYF	TGTGCCAGCAGTACTCCGACAGGGCCGGTATACATTCAGTACTTC
NA	TRBV9	NA	TRBJ1-2	CASSEGYGYTF	TGTGCCAGCTCTGAGGGATATGGCTACACCTTC
NA	TRBV4-2	NA	TRBJ1-6	CASSQERVHRDSPLHF	TGTGCCAGCAGCCAGGAACGGGTTCATCGCGATTCACCCCTCCACTTT
once	TRBV19	TRBD1	TRBJ2-2	CASSLQGRNTGELFF	TGTGCCAGTAGCTTACAGGGGAGGAACACCGGGGAGCTGTTTTTT
NA	TRBV28	TRBD1	TRBJ1-5	CASSPGQEGQPQHF	TGTGCCAGCAGTCCCGGACAGGAAGGGCAGCCCCAGCATTTT
NA	TRBV6-5	TRBD1	TRBJ1-2	CATGTGMGYGYTF	TGTGCCACTGGGACAGGGATGGGCTATGGCTACACCTTC
NA	TRBV27	TRBD1	TRBJ1-2	CASSLSIQGARLYGYTF	TGTGCCAGCAGTTTATCAATTCAGGGGGCCCGTCTCTATGGCTACACCTTC
NA	TRBV4-1	NA	TRBJ1-4	CASSARTVGGNEKLFF	TGCGCCAGCAGCGCCCGGACGGTGGGAGGTAATGAAAAACTGTTTTTT
NA	TRBV5-5	NA	TRBJ1-5	CASSRDTPNQPQHF	TGTGCCAGCAGCCGGGACACTCCGAATCAGCCCCAGCATTTT
NA	TRBV12-3/TRBV12-4	NA	TRBJ1-1	CASSSRREGSFF	TGTGCCAGCAGCTCAAGGAGGGAAGGGTCTTTCTTT
NA	TRBV29-1	TRBD2	TRBJ2-1	CSVEGGLAGANEQFF	TGCAGCGTTGAAGGGGGCCTAGCGGGAGCAAATGAGCAGTTCTTC
NA	TRBV27	NA	TRBJ2-3	CASSRGRTQLGTDTQYF	TGTGCCAGCAGTCGCGGACGGACCCAACTAGGCACAGATACGCAGTATTTT
NA	TRBV10-2	NA	TRBJ2-3	CASSDRSSTDTQYF	TGCGCCAGCAGTGATCGGAGTAGCACAGATACGCAGTATTTT
once	TRBV6-2/TRBV6-3	NA	TRBJ1-5	CASSQSFRGNQPQHF	TGTGCCAGCAGTCAATCATTTCGGGGCAATCAGCCCCAGCATTTT